The 30 T cell receptor beta chains reported below all come from one sample, sequenced in a study of blood T cell repertoires in COVID-19. Libraries were prepared by immunoSEQ multiplex PCR; TCRdb keeps only in-frame clonotypes and omits some of them. The data show about 200,000 clones, about 88% seen once. Source material: peripheral blood. All receptors derive from a human donor in a cohort sampled during active COVID-19.

The genes are TRBV7-2 and TRBJ2-7; D is perhaps TRBD2 (6 bases). The CDR3 contains 14 residues. Trimming cost V 0 bases and J 5 bases, with 11 bases left between them. Germline CDR1 SGHTA, CDR2 FQGNSA. The CDR3 bases are TGTGCCAGCAGCTTAGCACATTCGGGGGACGAGCAGTACTTC. As protein: CASSLAHSGDEQYF.

V gene TRBV28 combines with J gene TRBJ2-7; 10 bases line up with TRBD2. Germline assignment: CDR1 MDHEN and CDR2 SYDVKM. After removal of 3 bases from V and 9 bases from J, the junction contained 2 bases not matched to a gene. The CDR3 sequence is 12 residues long. CDR3 sequence: CASSLRLAGQYF. For the CDR3, the DNA is TGTGCCAGCAGTTTGCGACTAGCGGGGCAGTACTTC.

V gene TRBV18 combines with J gene TRBJ2-1, with 10 bases that match TRBD1. V was clipped by 0 bases and J by 10 bases; unmatched bases: 12. CDR3 length: 17 residues. The germline V gene has CDR1 KGHSH and CDR2 LQKENI. CDR3 in DNA: TGTGCCAGCTCACCACCGATCGGGACAGGGGAGACAGACGAGCAGTTCTTC. It codes for CASSPPIGTGETDEQFF.

The J gene is TRBJ2-1, the V gene TRBV19; TRBD2 matches 8 bases. The CDR3 consists of 15 residues. V shed 3 bases, J shed 2 bases, and the junction held 3 bases outside the gene matches. In germline, CDR1 is LNHDA, CDR2 SQIVND (reference sequence). The CDR3 spells CASSITAGAYNEQFF. The DNA for the CDR3 is TGTGCCAGTAGTATCACAGCGGGGGCCTACAATGAGCAGTTCTTC.

The chain links TRBV7-9 to TRBJ1-2; D not certain. The germline V gene encodes CDR1 SEHNR and CDR2 FQNEAQ (reference sequence). Trimming took off 3 bases at V and 6 bases at J, with 11 bases between the two ends. This CDR3 comprises 13 residues. The CDR3: CASSLGRIHGYTF. Here the CDR3 DNA reads TGTGCCAGCAGCTTGGGCAGGATCCATGGCTACACCTTC.

The V gene is TRBV7-6, the J gene TRBJ2-3; 12 nucleotides align to TRBD2. Germline trimming cut 1 base from V and 8 bases from J; bases unmatched to any gene: 7. Germline values: CDR1 SGHVS, CDR2 FNYEAQ. CDR3 length: 16 amino acids. CDR3 coding DNA: TGTGCCAGCAGCTTAGGACTAGCGGGAGTCGGGGCTACGCAGTATTTT. This codes for CASSLGLAGVGATQYF. The complete variable domain, with remaining parts taken from reference TRBV7-6 and TRBJ2-3, reads GAGVSQSPRYKVTKRGQDVALRCDPISGHVSLYWYRQALGQGPEFLTYFNYEAQQDKSGLPNDRFSAERPEGSISTLTIQRTEQRDSAMYRCASSLGLAGVGATQYFGPGTRLTVL.

The J gene is TRBJ2-6, the V gene TRBV7-9; D possibly corresponds to TRBD2 (5 bases). The V end lost 3 bases, the J end lost 2 bases, and 20 bases lay between the germline ends. Germline loops: CDR1 SEHNR, CDR2 FQNEAQ (reference sequence). The CDR3 loop spans 19 amino acids. CDR3 loop: CASSLGVGFVSAGANVLTF. CDR3 DNA: TGTGCCAGCAGCTTGGGAGTGGGCTTCGTCTCGGCTGGGGCCAACGTCCTGACTTTC.

The chain carries TRBV27 and TRBJ2-5; 12 nucleotides line up with TRBD2. V lost 2 bases and J lost 2; bases outside the gene matches: 6. The length of the CDR3 is 17 residues. Germline assignment: CDR1 MNHEY and CDR2 SMNVEV (reference sequence). CDR3 protein: CASSLRGTSGRQETQYF. CDR3 sequence (DNA): TGTGCCAGCAGTTTACGAGGGACTAGCGGGCGTCAAGAGACCCAGTACTTC.

This chain connects TRBV6-5 to TRBJ2-3, with 11 bases fitting TRBD2. Losses at the gene ends were 5 bases for V and 6 bases for J; bases not matched to a gene: 4. The CDR3 spans 14 residues. The germline CDR1 and CDR2 sequences are MNHEY and SVGAGI. The CDR3 region has the DNA TGTGCCAGCAGTAGACTAGCGGGATTGGATACGCAGTATTTT. This encodes CASSRLAGLDTQYF.

The CDR3 nucleotides read TGTGCCAGCAGTCGGGACAGGGCTGAAGCTTTCTTT. Translated: CASSRDRAEAFF. This chain uses TRBV3-1 (or the pseudogene TRBV3-2) with TRBJ1-1; 9 positions agree with TRBD1. The trim removed 6 bases at V and 6 bases at J, leaving 2 bases unmatched. The CDR3 is 12 residues long. Germline V gene data show CDR1 as LGHDT and CDR2 as YNNKEL (reference sequence).

As regards this clone: Compared with germline, one end of the junction differs, possibly owing to a read error. V and J are TRBV30 and TRBJ2-2, with 10 bases matching TRBD1. The CDR3 length is 16 residues. Germline CDR1 GTSNPN, CDR2 SVGIG (reference sequence). CDR3 nucleotides: TGTGCCTGGACCAACCCCCGGGACAGGGGCATTGGGGGGCTGTTTTTT. This encodes CAWTNPRDRGIGGLFF. Supplemented by reference TRBV30 and TRBJ2-2, the full variable domain reads SQTIHQWPATLVQPVGSPLSLECTVEGTSNPNLYWYRQAAGRGLQLLFYSVGIGQISSEVPQNLSASRPQDRQFILSSKKLLLSDSGFYLCAWTNPRDRGIGGLFFGEGSRLTVL.

J is TRBJ1-1 and V is TRBV27; D is uncertain. Trimming took 8 bases from V and 4 from J, leaving 14 bases between them. CDR1 and CDR2 from the germline V gene are MNHEY and SMNVEV (reference sequence). CDR3 length: 13 residues. CDR3 in DNA: TGTGCCAGCTGCCGGCAGGAGGGCACTGAAGCTTTCTTT. Encoded protein: CASCRQEGTEAFF.

The chain carries TRBV9 and TRBJ2-3; the D is unclear. The V gene lost 4 bases and the J gene lost 3 bases, with 15 bases spanning the gap. This CDR3 is built from 15 residues. In germline, CDR1 is SGDLS, CDR2 YYNGEE. CDR3 bases: TGTGCCAGCAGCACTCGACTGAACCCTACAGATACGCAGTATTTT. Translated, it gives CASSTRLNPTDTQYF.

CDR3 protein: CSARGGSKNIQYF. DNA for the CDR3: TGCAGTGCTCGTGGAGGGTCCAAAAACATTCAGTACTTC. V usage is TRBV20-1 and J usage is TRBJ2-4, with D possibly matching TRBD2 (6 bases). The CDR3 totals 13 residues. Looked up from germline, CDR1 is DFQATT and CDR2 is SNEGSKA (reference sequence). V lost 5 bases and J lost 2, with 10 bases in between.

The J gene is TRBJ1-6, the V gene TRBV7-9; perhaps TRBD1 as D (5 bases). Germline CDR1 SEHNR, CDR2 FQNEAQ (reference sequence). This CDR3 comprises 12 residues. Trimming shortened V by 5 bases and J by 14 bases, and 13 bases separated the two germline ends. For the CDR3, the DNA is TGTGCCAGCAGCGCGGGACCCGTCTCCCTCCACTTT. Its protein product is CASSAGPVSLHF.

The rearrangement links TRBV4-3 to TRBJ1-2; 8 bases fit TRBD1. The V segment lost 1 base and the J segment 1 base; nucleotides outside the gene matches: 2. This CDR3 is 15 amino acids long. CDR1 and CDR2 (germline): LGHNA, YSLEER. This chain's CDR3 is CASSQGTGINYGYTF. Here the CDR3 DNA reads TGCGCCAGCAGCCAAGGGACAGGGATTAACTATGGCTACACCTTC.

The genes are TRBV7-9 and TRBJ2-5; 7 bases line up with TRBD2. The CDR3 length is 15 residues. Germline lookup yields CDR1 SEHNR and CDR2 FQNEAQ (reference sequence). The junction had 6 bases not matched to a gene; V was cut back by 0 bases and J by 5 bases. The CDR3 nucleotides read TGTGCCAGCAGCTTAGCGGTCGGGGGGTTCGAGACCCAGTACTTC. Protein: CASSLAVGGFETQYF.

The chain has TRBV9 and TRBJ2-1; the D gene is possibly TRBD1 (5 bases). Trimming took 3 bases from V and 5 from J, leaving 6 bases between them. The CDR3 sequence is 12 residues long. Germline V gene lookup returns CDR1 SGDLS and CDR2 YYNGEE. The CDR3 reads CASSDRNNEQFF. CDR3 coding DNA: TGTGCCAGCAGCGACAGGAACAATGAGCAGTTCTTC.

CDR3 amino acids: CASSLTGERGYTF. CDR3 sequence (DNA): TGTGCCAGCAGCCTAACTGGGGAGAGGGGCTACACCTTC. The chain has TRBV5-5 and TRBJ1-2; D call uncertain. The CDR3 has 13 residues. Trimming stripped 4 bases from V and 8 bases from J, with 15 bases between. CDR1 and CDR2 (germline): SGHKS, YYEKEE (reference sequence).

The rearrangement joins TRBV6-5 to TRBJ2-7; 10 bases fit TRBD2. Per germline, CDR1 MNHEY and CDR2 SVGAGI. CDR3 length equals 13 residues. V dropped 10 bases and J dropped 3; count of bases not matched to a gene: 6. The CDR3 nucleotides read TGTGCCATCTCTAGCGGGGGAAACTACGAGCAGTACTTC. Protein product: CAISSGGNYEQYF.

V and J are TRBV7-2 and TRBJ2-2; 16 bases match TRBD2. The junction had 1 base not matched to a gene; V was cut back by 4 bases and J by 5 bases. The germline V gene has CDR1 SGHTA and CDR2 FQGNSA. The CDR3 has 16 residues. The CDR3 DNA follows: TGTGCCAGCAGCTCGGGACTAGCGGGAGGGACCGGGGAGCTGTTTTTT. This translates into CASSSGLAGGTGELFF.

V is TRBV10-3 and J is TRBJ2-7, with 13 bases matching TRBD2. This CDR3 contains 17 residues. V dropped 5 bases and J dropped 5; count of bases not matched to a gene: 12. Germline CDR1 is ENHRY and CDR2 is SYGVKD. The CDR3 bases are TGTGCCATCAGTTCCCGATGGACTAGCGGGAGTCAAAACGAGCAGTACTTC. It yields the protein CAISSRWTSGSQNEQYF.

The V and J genes are TRBV23-1 and TRBJ1-5; D might be TRBD1 (5 bases). TRBV23-1 is treated as an ORF (open reading frame) with a function not yet certain. The ends were cut back, 6 bases at V and 3 bases at J, with 24 bases in the middle. The CDR3 length is 18 residues. This CDR3 reads CASSRIKYQGFDNQPQHF. The CDR3 nucleotides read TGCGCCAGCAGCCGAATCAAGTATCAGGGATTCGACAATCAGCCCCAGCATTTT.

The chain uses TRBV27 and TRBJ1-2; perhaps TRBD1 as D (6 bases). The CDR3 loop spans 15 amino acids. Germline V gene lookup returns CDR1 MNHEY and CDR2 SMNVEV (reference sequence). V lost 8 bases and J 0 bases, leaving 16 bases between the germline ends. CDR3: CASSRGAPANYGYTF. CDR3 nucleotides: TGTGCCAGCTCCAGGGGTGCGCCTGCTAACTATGGCTACACCTTC.

In this sample, this clone turned up once. The rearrangement joins TRBV5-6 to TRBJ2-1; perhaps TRBD1 as D (6 bases). The CDR3 totals 14 residues. Trimming left V 4 bases short and J 7 bases short, with 15 bases between. The germline CDR1 and CDR2 sequences are SGHDT and YYEEEE. CDR3 amino acids: CASSPNRVRNEQFF. The CDR3 DNA is TGTGCCAGCAGCCCCAACAGGGTGCGAAATGAGCAGTTCTTC. The whole variable domain, remainder taken from reference TRBV5-6 and TRBJ2-1, is DAGVTQSPTHLIKTRGQQVTLRCSPKSGHDTVSWYQQALGQGPQFIFQYYEEEERQRGNFPDRFSGHQFPNYSSELNVNALLLGDSALYLCASSPNRVRNEQFFGPGTRLTVL.

This sequence joins TRBV6-7 and TRBJ1-2; D not resolved. TRBV6-7 is designated an ORF whose function remains uncertain. The ends were cut back, 1 base at V and 7 bases at J, with 19 bases in the middle. The CDR3 is 16 residues long. The CDR3 protein is CASSYFPRPVLSGYTF. The CDR3, as DNA: TGTGCCAGCAGTTACTTTCCCCGCCCGGTGTTGAGTGGCTACACCTTC.

The chain carries TRBV2 and TRBJ1-5; TRBD1 is a possible D gene (6 bases). The V end lost 2 bases, the J end lost 2 bases, and 13 bases lay between the germline ends. The germline CDR1 and CDR2 sequences are SNHLY and FYNNEI. CDR3 length: 16 residues. The CDR3 region has the DNA TGTGCCAGCAGTGAAAGGGACAATGGGGGCAATCAGCCCCAGCATTTT. Protein sequence: CASSERDNGGNQPQHF.

CDR3 protein: CASSLREGDTQYF. Written as DNA, the CDR3 is TGTGCCAGCAGCTTGAGGGAGGGCGATACGCAGTATTTT. The rearrangement uses TRBV5-5 and TRBJ2-3; 7 bases are shared with TRBD2. V lost 1 base to trimming and J lost 6 bases; unmatched junction nucleotides: 2. The CDR3 has 13 amino acids. Germline values: CDR1 SGHKS, CDR2 YYEKEE (reference sequence).

The genes are TRBV7-2 and TRBJ1-1; no reliable D call. V lost 5 bases and J lost 1, with 14 bases in between. In germline, CDR1 is SGHTA, CDR2 FQGNSA. The CDR3 is 15 residues long. The CDR3, as DNA: TGTGCCAGCAGCGTACCATACACGGGGAACACTGAAGCTTTCTTT. Its protein product is CASSVPYTGNTEAFF.

This clone has only a few counts. J is TRBJ2-7 and V is TRBV5-1; D remains ambiguous. V dropped 3 bases and J dropped 3 bases, with 10 bases sitting between them. The CDR3 has 13 amino acids. The V gene's germline CDR1 is SGHRS and CDR2 YFSETQ. CDR3 coding DNA: TGCGCCAGCAGCTACCGGAGCGACTACGAGCAGTACTTC. This codes for CASSYRSDYEQYF.